These 30 T cell receptor beta chains came from one sample sequenced in a study of blood T cell repertoires in COVID-19. TCRdb's copy holds only in-frame clones and misses some; the assay was immunoSEQ multiplex PCR. The sample records roughly 220,000 clones, just over 85% being singletons. The material sequenced was peripheral blood. Receptors originate from a man younger than 45 who had recovered from COVID-19.

Concerning this clone: One end of the junction is discordant with germline, which a read error may explain. V and J are TRBV14 and TRBJ1-1; D gene uncertain. CDR1 and CDR2 from the germline V gene are SGHDN and FVKESK. The CDR3 is 11 residues long. The CDR3 region has the DNA TGTGCCAGCAGCCAAGACGCGCGGCGGCTGTTT. Encoded protein: CASSQDARRLF.

V is TRBV6-2 or TRBV6-3 and J is TRBJ1-5; 9 nucleotides line up with TRBD1. Losses at the gene ends were 0 bases for V and 5 bases for J; bases not matched to a gene: 8. CDR1 and CDR2 from the germline V gene are MNHEY and SVGEGT. The CDR3 sequence is 17 residues long. CDR3 loop: CASSYSGTGWSYQPQHF. The CDR3 bases are TGTGCCAGCAGTTACTCCGGGACAGGGTGGTCATATCAGCCCCAGCATTTT.

V usage is TRBV5-1 and J usage is TRBJ2-7, with 7 nucleotides matching TRBD1. Germline V gene data show CDR1 as SGHRS and CDR2 as YFSETQ. The CDR3 extends over 15 amino acids. Germline trimming cut 2 bases from V and 2 bases from J; bases unmatched to any gene: 7. The CDR3, as DNA: TGCGCCAGCAGCTTCGGGACAGATATAACCTACGAGCAGTACTTC. Encoded protein: CASSFGTDITYEQYF. Using reference TRBV5-1 and TRBJ2-7 for the parts outside the CDR3, the full variable domain is KAGVTQTPRYLIKTRGQQVTLSCSPISGHRSVSWYQQTPGQGLQFLFEYFSETQRNKGNFPGRFSGRQFSNSRSEMNVSTLELGDSALYLCASSFGTDITYEQYFGPGTRLTVT.

This CDR3 reads CASSEAGNRGGGSPLHF. In DNA, the CDR3 is TGTGCCAGCAGTGAAGCCGGGAACAGGGGGGGAGGTTCACCCCTCCACTTT. The genes are TRBV6-1 and TRBJ1-6; 8 nucleotides agree with TRBD1. V dropped 0 bases and J dropped 9; count of bases not matched to a gene: 10. CDR3 size: 17 residues. CDR1 and CDR2 from the germline V gene are MNHNS and SASEGT.

The chain joins TRBV2 to TRBJ2-1; weak D call: TRBD1 (5 bases). The CDR3 loop spans 12 amino acids. Between the trimmed V and J ends, which lost 8 bases and 7 bases, there was a span of 12 bases. Germline V gene data show CDR1 as SNHLY and CDR2 as FYNNEI. The CDR3, as DNA: TGTGCCAGCTCTAGGCAGGGAAATGAGCAGTTCTTC. Its protein is CASSRQGNEQFF. Together with reference TRBV2 and TRBJ2-1, the CDR3 gives the full variable domain: EPEVTQTPSHQVTQMGQEVILRCVPISNHLYFYWYRQILGQKVEFLVSFYNNEISEKSEIFDDQFSVERPDGSNFTLKIRSTKLEDSAMYFCASSRQGNEQFFGPGTRLTVL.

This chain connects TRBV14 to TRBJ1-2, with no clear D. Germline values: CDR1 SGHDN, CDR2 FVKESK. This CDR3 comprises 12 residues. The V end lost 5 bases, the J end lost 0 bases, and 4 bases lay between the germline ends. CDR3 DNA: TGTGCCAGCAGCTTAACTAACTATGGCTACACCTTC. It translates to CASSLTNYGYTF.

The genes are TRBV6-5 and TRBJ1-4; D may be TRBD1 (6 bases). The V end lost 11 bases, the J end lost 8 bases, and 18 bases lay between the germline ends. The germline V gene encodes CDR1 MNHEY and CDR2 SVGAGI. The CDR3 runs to 13 residues. CDR3 protein: CACQPGGGEKLFF. CDR3 nucleotide sequence: TGTGCCTGCCAACCGGGGGGCGGGGAAAAACTGTTTTTT.

The rearrangement joins TRBV10-2 to TRBJ2-7; no definite D call. The CDR3 is made up of 13 amino acids. V lost 2 bases and J lost 3, with 8 bases in between. Germline V CDR1 and CDR2: WSHSY, SAAADI. CDR3 nucleotide sequence: TGCGCCAGCAGTGAGGGCTCCGACTACGAGCAGTACTTC. This gives the protein CASSEGSDYEQYF.

This clone was found a few times. The chain links TRBV27 to TRBJ1-6, with 7 bases identical to TRBD1. CDR1 MNHEY and CDR2 SMNVEV come from the germline V gene (reference sequence). J lost 9 bases, V lost 5 bases, and 10 bases had no gene match. The CDR3 loop spans 15 amino acids. The CDR3 nucleotides are TGTGCCAGCAGTACATTAGGGGGCCGGGGTTCACCCCTCCACTTT. Protein sequence: CASSTLGGRGSPLHF.

The sample holds a few counts of this clone. At the DNA level, this CDR3 is encoded by other sequences in the same sample as well. The CDR3 spells CASSQEYRGTDTQYF. The CDR3 DNA follows: TGCGCCAGCAGCCAAGAATACAGGGGAACAGATACGCAGTATTTT. V and J are TRBV4-3 and TRBJ2-3; 7 nucleotides agree with TRBD1. This CDR3 is built from 15 residues. Germline V gene lookup returns CDR1 LGHNA and CDR2 YSLEER. Trimming took 0 bases from V and 3 from J; bases not matched to a gene: 3.

This chain connects TRBV27 to TRBJ2-5; D is uncertain. V was cut by 2 bases and J by 5 bases, with 9 bases left in between. The CDR3 is made up of 13 amino acids. CDR1 MNHEY and CDR2 SMNVEV come from the germline V gene (reference sequence). The CDR3 region is CASSLTLWETQYF. The CDR3 DNA is TGTGCCAGCAGTTTAACCCTATGGGAGACCCAGTACTTC.

This chain joins TRBV1 and TRBJ2-2; TRBD2 reflects the table's D call only, with no check against the DNA. TRBV1 is a known pseudogene. The CDR3 contains 16 residues. The CDR3 DNA reads as TGCACCAGCAATCCCCCCGGCCTTGAGGGCACCGGGGAGCTGTTTTTT. Translation gives CTSNPPGLEGTGELFF.

The chain carries TRBV2 and TRBJ1-6, with a possible D match to TRBD1 (5 bases). The CDR3 sequence is 14 residues long. Germline V lookup: CDR1 SNHLY, CDR2 FYNNEI. The V end was cut by 6 bases, the J end by 10 bases, with 16 bases between. CDR3 loop: CASSGRGSGSPLHF. The CDR3 DNA follows: TGTGCCAGCAGCGGGAGGGGAAGTGGATCACCCCTCCACTTT.

The chain couples TRBV7-2 to TRBJ2-5; the match to TRBD2 covers 10 bases. Trimming took 5 bases from V and 3 from J; bases not matched to a gene: 3. There are 14 residues in the CDR3. CDR1 SGHTA and CDR2 FQGNSA come from the germline V gene. This CDR3 is CASSPGLAEETQYF. In DNA form, the CDR3 reads TGTGCCAGCAGCCCCGGACTAGCGGAAGAGACCCAGTACTTC.

CDR3 amino acids: CSVPSISNYGYTF. CDR3 DNA: TGCAGCGTTCCTAGCATCAGTAACTATGGCTACACCTTC. The chain is built from TRBV29-1 and TRBJ1-2; D is undetermined. V was clipped by 5 bases and J by 1 base, with 11 bases between them. Per germline, CDR1 SQVTM and CDR2 ANQGSEA. The CDR3 contains 13 residues.

The chain uses TRBV7-2 and TRBJ2-7; D is unclear. CDR3 length equals 13 residues. V gave up 3 bases and J gave up 3 bases, with 9 bases separating them. Germline V gene lookup returns CDR1 SGHTA and CDR2 FQGNSA. In DNA form, the CDR3 reads TGTGCCAGCAGCTTTCAGGAAATCTACGAGCAGTACTTC. It specifies CASSFQEIYEQYF. Full variable domain (outside the CDR3, taken from reference TRBV7-2 and TRBJ2-7): GAGVSQSPSNKVTEKGKDVELRCDPISGHTALYWYRQSLGQGLEFLIYFQGNSAPDKSGLPSDRFSAERTGGSVSTLTIQRTQQEDSAVYLCASSFQEIYEQYFGPGTRLTVT.

The V gene is TRBV9, the J gene TRBJ2-1, with TRBD1 matching 7 bases. CDR3 length: 15 residues. The germline V gene encodes CDR1 SGDLS and CDR2 YYNGEE. J was trimmed by 6 bases and V by 4 bases; bases with no gene match: 10. Here the CDR3 reads CASSPNLQGPNEQFF. CDR3 sequence (DNA): TGTGCCAGCAGCCCCAATTTACAGGGGCCCAATGAGCAGTTCTTC. The complete variable domain, with remaining parts taken from reference TRBV9 and TRBJ2-1, reads DSGVTQTPKHLITATGQRVTLRCSPRSGDLSVYWYQQSLDQGLQFLIQYYNGEERAKGNILERFSAQQFPDLHSELNLSSLELGDSALYFCASSPNLQGPNEQFFGPGTRLTVL.

In its sample, this clone was seen once. V and J are TRBV12-3 or TRBV12-4 and TRBJ1-5; the D gene is possibly TRBD1 (5 bases). This CDR3 region has 13 residues. Trimming took 6 bases from V and 0 from J, leaving 6 bases between them. The CDR3 is CASRTDSNQPQHF. The CDR3 DNA reads as TGTGCCAGCAGGACAGATAGCAATCAGCCCCAGCATTTT.

The rearrangement uses TRBV9 and TRBJ2-3; TRBD1 might be the D (6 bases). V lost 3 bases, J lost 12 bases, and 11 bases lay in between. Germline CDR1 and CDR2: SGDLS and YYNGEE. The CDR3 consists of 11 residues. CDR3 sequence (DNA): TGTGCCAGCAGCGCGCCAGGGGATCAGTATTTT. It specifies CASSAPGDQYF.

This clone was counted a single time. This rearrangement joins TRBV4-1 to TRBJ2-7; 8 positions match TRBD1. Germline loops: CDR1 MGHRA, CDR2 YSYEKL. The CDR3 runs to 17 residues. The V gene end was trimmed by 0 bases and the J gene end by 4 bases; junction bases not matched to a gene: 11. CDR3 residues: CASSQDHSRDRTYEQYF. CDR3 nucleotide sequence: TGCGCCAGCAGCCAAGATCATTCTCGGGACAGGACGTACGAGCAGTACTTC.

This clone was detected only once. The chain carries TRBV7-9 and TRBJ1-1; D ambiguous. V shed 5 bases and J shed 11 bases, with 15 bases lying between them. Germline V gives CDR1 SEHNR, CDR2 FQNEAQ (reference sequence). This CDR3 is built from 12 residues. CDR3 nucleotides: TGTGCCAGCAGCCCACAACCAGGTAGGGCTTTCTTT. It yields the protein CASSPQPGRAFF.

This clone appeared once. The chain uses TRBV12-5 and TRBJ2-7; TRBD2 is a possible D gene (5 bases). The CDR3 consists of 14 residues. Germline loops: CDR1 LGHNT, CDR2 FRNRAP. Trimming stripped 7 bases from V and 0 bases from J, with 13 bases between. In DNA, the CDR3 is TGTGCTAGTGCCCTGGACTTTAGCTCCTACGAGCAGTACTTC. This encodes CASALDFSSYEQYF. Together with reference TRBV12-5 and TRBJ2-7, the CDR3 gives the full variable domain: DARVTQTPRHKVTEMGQEVTMRCQPILGHNTVFWYRQTMMQGLELLAYFRNRAPLDDSGMPKDRFSAEMPDATLATLKIQPSEPRDSAVYFCASALDFSSYEQYFGPGTRLTVT.

V usage is TRBV7-8 and J usage is TRBJ2-5; tentative D call: TRBD2 (5 bases). CDR1 is SGHVS and CDR2 is FQNEAQ in the germline V gene. This CDR3 contains 15 residues. Trimming removed 9 bases from V and 1 base from J, with 18 bases in between. The CDR3 coding sequence is TGTGCCAGTAGAAGACGGGGAGCATTCCAAGAGACCCAGTACTTC. Its translation: CASRRRGAFQETQYF.

The chain is built from TRBV7-9 and TRBJ2-1; 9 bases are shared with TRBD2. V shed 8 bases, J shed 5 bases, and the junction held 7 bases outside the gene matches. CDR1 is SEHNR and CDR2 is FQNEAQ in the germline V gene (reference sequence). This CDR3 is built from 14 residues. CDR3 nucleotides: TGTGCCAGCTGGCCGGGACTAGCCCACAATGAGCAGTTCTTC. Encoded protein: CASWPGLAHNEQFF.

This rearrangement joins TRBV10-3 to TRBJ2-7; 7 nucleotides agree with TRBD2. Unmatched junction bases numbered 6, after V lost 4 bases and J lost 3 bases. The CDR3 is 14 amino acids. From germline, CDR1 is ENHRY and CDR2 SYGVKD. The CDR3 spells CAISVSGADYEQYF. For the CDR3, the DNA is TGTGCCATCAGTGTAAGCGGGGCAGACTACGAGCAGTACTTC.

The chain recombines TRBV5-1 with TRBJ2-2; D remains unclear. Trimming left V 6 bases short and J 7 bases short, with 13 bases between. Germline loops: CDR1 SGHRS, CDR2 YFSETQ. The CDR3 has 13 residues. The CDR3 DNA reads as TGCGCCAGCAAGCCCGGGTCTCACGGGGAGCTGTTTTTT. It translates to CASKPGSHGELFF.

The genes are TRBV7-7 and TRBJ2-1, with D perhaps TRBD2 (6 bases). V lost 5 bases and J 4 bases, leaving 15 bases between the germline ends. The germline gives CDR1 SSHAT, CDR2 FNYEAQ (reference sequence). CDR3 size: 15 residues. CDR3 amino acids: CASSRDFNTYNEQFF. The CDR3 nucleotides are TGTGCCAGCAGCCGGGACTTCAACACTTACAATGAGCAGTTCTTC.

This clone was counted a few times. The chain joins TRBV7-8 to TRBJ1-4; D gene unclear. The V end was cut by 0 bases, the J end by 2 bases, with 10 bases between. The germline gives CDR1 SGHVS, CDR2 FQNEAQ. The CDR3 sequence is 16 residues long. The CDR3 sequence is CASSLAGGGTNEKLFF. As DNA, the CDR3 is TGTGCCAGCAGCTTAGCGGGTGGAGGTACTAATGAAAAACTGTTTTTT.

This clone has just one count. The chain uses TRBV6-4 and TRBJ1-5, with D possibly TRBD1 on 5 matching bases. Per germline, CDR1 MRHNA and CDR2 SNTAGT. CDR3 length equals 12 residues. CDR3 loop: CDQPRGYQPQHF. Written as DNA, the CDR3 is TGTGACCAACCCCGGGGGTATCAGCCCCAGCATTTT.

The chain uses TRBV27 and TRBJ2-3; D perhaps matches TRBD2 (5 bases). Germline CDR1 reads MNHEY; CDR2 reads SMNVEV (reference sequence). V was trimmed by 6 bases and J by 5 bases, leaving 15 bases between them. The CDR3 contains 14 residues. The CDR3 region is CASSPLGVGDTQYF. The CDR3 coding sequence is TGTGCCAGCAGCCCACTCGGGGTTGGAGATACGCAGTATTTT.